Following are 2 T cell receptor beta chains from one sample sequenced in a study of cytomegalovirus exposure and HLA in healthy donors. The primer mix had 60 Vbeta and 13 Jbeta primers. Only in-frame clones appear in the TCRdb table, and some are missing; sequencing was by immunoSEQ multiplex PCR. The sample has under 150,000 clones; around 79% are singletons. Sample: PBMCs. These receptors were obtained from a woman aged 40-49 years in good health and CMV-seropositive.

Only a few counts were recorded for this clone. The V gene is TRBV18, the J gene TRBJ2-6, with unresolved D. CDR1 and CDR2 from the germline V gene are KGHSH and LQKENI. Trimming removed 1 base at V and 0 bases at J, with 4 bases between. The CDR3 runs 15 residues. In nucleotides, the CDR3 is TGTGCCAGCTCACCACAACACTCTGGGGCCAACGTCCTGACTTTC. Its protein product is CASSPQHSGANVLTF.

V and J are TRBV4-1 and TRBJ1-5, with TRBD1 as a possible D gene (6 bases). From germline, CDR1 is MGHRA and CDR2 YSYEKL. This CDR3 comprises 15 residues. Trimming pared 0 bases from V and 3 bases from J, leaving 9 bases between. CDR3 coding DNA: TGCGCCAGCAGCCAAGACGGACAGATCAATCAGCCCCAGCATTTT. This translates into CASSQDGQINQPQHF.